Described below is a single TCR beta chain sequence and its context. This sample was included in a study of OX40 agonist ivuxolimab in advanced cancers. Study summary: The dose-escalation cohort was over 65% male, with a mean age of 60 years, ranging about 23 to 90.

Trimming pared 2 bases from V and 5 bases from J, leaving 18 bases between. The germline CDR1 and CDR2 sequences are SGHVS and FNYEAQ. CDR3 size: 17 residues. The method was immunoSEQ multiplex PCR; TCRdb's version includes in-frame clones alone and lacks a portion of them. The data show roughly 130,000 clones, with around 95% seen just once and 0.15% to 0.19% held by the top ten. This clonotype was sampled from an adult with an advanced solid tumor such as melanoma, head and neck, liver or kidney cancer. This specimen was CD4+ or CD8+ T cells sorted from blood, taken in a trial of the OX40 agonist ivuxolimab. The V call is TRBV7-6, the J call TRBJ1-4, with D perhaps TRBD1 (5 bases). The CDR3 is CASSLTPGAGGNEKLFF. The CDR3 nucleotides read TGTGCCAGCAGCTTAACCCCCGGGGCAGGTGGGAATGAAAAACTGTTTTTT.